Below are 3 T cell receptor beta chains sequenced from a single sample in a study of CD8+ T cells in alopecia areata (dated by TCRdb to the late 2010s). Taken with the paper, the label for treatment or condition translates to: oral pan-JAK inhibitor, 5-10 mg twice daily. Libraries were constructed by the immunoSEQ multiplex PCR assay. RNA was extracted from all samples and reverse transcribed into cDNA, which served as template for TCR sequencing. What TCRdb holds here is the immuneACCESS table cut down to in-frame rearrangements. Part of the clones is not present; checked against another copy, under half of the missing clones reflect an unresolved V gene, and the others are unexplained. The sample records fewer than 110,000 clones, 85% to 90% of which are singletons. The ten most abundant clones make up around 10% of the sample. The material was CD8+ T cells sorted from blood, obtained between weeks 30 and 35, from a patient treated with tofacitinib. These receptor sequences come from a human donor with alopecia areata.

The genes are TRBV19 and TRBJ2-7, with TRBD2 identical over 14 bases. From germline, CDR1 is LNHDA and CDR2 SQIVND (reference sequence). The V and J ends lost 6 bases and 2 bases, in that order; junction bases with no gene match: 6. CDR3 length equals 16 residues. The CDR3 DNA sequence: TGTGCCAGTAGAGGGACTAGCGGGAGCGTCGCCTACGAGCAGTACTTC. Protein product: CASRGTSGSVAYEQYF. Combining the CDR3 with reference TRBV19 and TRBJ2-7 gives the whole variable domain DGGITQSPKYLFRKEGQNVTLSCEQNLNHDAMYWYRQDPGQGLRLIYYSQIVNDFQKGDIAEGYSVSREKKESFPLTVTSAQKNPTAFYLCASRGTSGSVAYEQYFGPGTRLTVT.

V and J are TRBV27 and TRBJ1-5; no clear D. This CDR3 comprises 14 residues. Germline V CDR1 and CDR2: MNHEY, SMNVEV (reference sequence). Between the trimmed V and J ends, which lost 2 bases and 7 bases, there was a span of 12 bases. CDR3 region: CASSLSSVGQPQHF. The CDR3, as DNA: TGTGCCAGCAGTTTAAGCTCCGTGGGGCAGCCCCAGCATTTT.

This rearrangement joins TRBV7-9 to TRBJ2-7; 8 positions agree with TRBD1. The CDR3 is made up of 15 amino acids. The V segment lost 5 bases and the J segment 0 bases; nucleotides outside the gene matches: 6. Germline V gene lookup returns CDR1 SEHNR and CDR2 FQNEAQ (reference sequence). The CDR3 coding sequence is TGTGCCAGCAGCCCCCGGGACAGGAGCTCCTACGAGCAGTACTTC. As protein: CASSPRDRSSYEQYF.